The clone carrying this T cell receptor beta chain was picked up many times. TCRdb re-derived calls from the multiplex PCR reads in MiXCR, one entry per CDR3 protein. The repertoire consists of about 200,000 distinct CDR3 sequences, with approximately 33% occurring once and the leading ten covering approximately 4.5%. This record belongs to a study of breast tumors, draining lymph nodes, adjacent tissues. Samples came from axillary lymph nodes draining the breast cancer. Germline lookup yields CDR1 LGHDT and CDR2 YNNKEL (reference sequence). The CDR3 sequence is 14 residues long. V was clipped by 3 bases and J by 2 bases, with 10 bases between them.

This sequence originates from a female donor with breast cancer. Some clones in this sample may be carry-over from other donors' samples. Sequenced sample: axillary lymph node tissue. This rearrangement joins TRBV3-1 to TRBJ2-5; TRBD1 might be the D (5 bases). The CDR3 region has the DNA TGTGCCAGCAGCCACCCAGACAGACAAGAGACCCAGTACTTC. Translation gives CASSHPDRQETQYF.